The rows below give T cell receptor beta chains drawn from one sample of a study of long-term antiretroviral therapy in people with HIV. Data came from immunoSEQ multiplex PCR; TCRdb stores just in-frame clones and leaves some out. The data show 25,000 to 30,000 clones, with around four fifths seen just once and more than 9% held by the top ten. The source was unsorted PBMCs, collected 2.7 to 2.9 years after starting antiretroviral therapy. These receptors came from a man aged 25-40 years with HIV. CDR3s include the opening cysteine and the closing phenylalanine or tryptophan. A D gene is named only where the DNA matches it firmly. Clone size appears in some rows only: once, few, many, or a class for an expanded clone.

TRBV7-2	-	-	TRBJ1-3	CASSLDIPGTGNTIYF	TGTGCCAGCAGCTTAGACATACCGGGCACTGGAAACACCATATATTTT
TRBV27	-	-	TRBJ1-5	CASSDRLFNQPQHF	TGTGCCAGCAGCGACAGGCTATTCAATCAGCCCCAGCATTTT
TRBV7-2	-	-	TRBJ1-1	CASSLASTGMNTEAFF	TGTGCCAGCAGCTTAGCTTCGACAGGAATGAACACTGAAGCTTTCTTT
TRBV11-3	once	TRBD2	TRBJ2-5	CASSLGLAGSEQETQYF	TGTGCCAGCAGCTTAGGCCTAGCGGGATCTGAACAAGAGACCCAGTACTTC
TRBV5-6	once	-	TRBJ1-1	CASSFDKMNTEAFF	TGTGCCAGCAGCTTCGACAAGATGAACACTGAAGCTTTCTTT
TRBV5-1	-	TRBD2	TRBJ2-2	CASRSGTSGPTGELFF	TGCGCCAGCAGATCCGGGACTAGCGGGCCCACCGGGGAGCTGTTTTTT
TRBV18	-	-	TRBJ2-1	CASSPSGLQFF	TGTGCCAGCTCACCATCAGGGTTGCAGTTCTTC
TRBV5-1	-	-	TRBJ2-3	CASSSLGGGVTDTQYF	TGCGCCAGCAGCTCCCTAGGGGGGGGAGTCACAGATACGCAGTATTTT
TRBV6-6	-	TRBD2	TRBJ2-1	CASSYRSGSSYNEQFF	TGTGCCAGCAGTTACCGTAGCGGGAGTTCCTACAATGAGCAGTTCTTC
TRBV19	-	-	TRBJ1-6	CASSIEGRNSPLHF	TGTGCCAGTAGTATAGAAGGCAGAAATTCACCCCTCCACTTT
TRBV6-1	-	TRBD1	TRBJ1-1	CASNPDREDTEAFF	TGTGCCAGCAATCCTGACAGGGAGGACACTGAAGCTTTCTTT
TRBV4-1	once	TRBD1	TRBJ2-7	CASSQGTGGSKGYEQYF	TGCGCCAGCAGCCAGGGGACAGGGGGCTCAAAAGGCTACGAGCAGTACTTC
TRBV7-9	-	-	TRBJ2-7	CASTDARTGRGREQYF	TGTGCCAGCACCGATGCACGGACCGGCAGGGGCCGCGAGCAGTACTTC
TRBV5-1	-	TRBD1	TRBJ2-5	CASSIGQGWETQYF	TGCGCCAGCAGCATTGGACAGGGATGGGAGACCCAGTACTTC
TRBV29-1	-	-	TRBJ2-2	CSVGIPTGELFF	TGCAGCGTGGGGATCCCGACCGGGGAGCTGTTTTTT
TRBV7-8	-	TRBD2	TRBJ2-6	CASSSYRGGKRANVLTF	TGTGCCAGCAGCTCCTATCGCGGGGGTAAACGGGCCAACGTCCTGACTTTC
TRBV7-2	-	TRBD1	TRBJ1-5	CASSLRQGDQPQHF	TGTGCCAGCAGCTTGCGACAGGGGGATCAGCCCCAGCATTTT
TRBV6-5	-	-	TRBJ2-3	CASRQLGGDTQYF	TGTGCCAGCAGGCAGTTAGGCGGGGATACGCAGTATTTT
TRBV9	-	TRBD2	TRBJ2-1	CASRATGTSVHEQFF	TGTGCCAGCAGGGCTACCGGGACTAGCGTCCATGAGCAGTTCTTC
TRBV2	-	TRBD1	TRBJ2-5	CASSGTGGLETQYF	TGTGCCAGCAGTGGTACAGGGGGCCTGGAGACCCAGTACTTC
TRBV9	few	-	TRBJ2-1	CASSVGGLKGQFF	TGTGCCAGCAGCGTAGGAGGACTCAAAGGACAGTTCTTC
TRBV11-2	-	-	TRBJ2-7	CASLTGRQGRLDEQYF	TGTGCCAGCTTAACAGGGCGGCAGGGTCGCCTAGATGAGCAGTACTTC
TRBV15	-	-	TRBJ2-2	CATSRGGYTGELFF	TGTGCCACCAGCAGAGGAGGCTACACCGGGGAGCTGTTTTTT
TRBV5-4	-	-	TRBJ2-7	CASSPASSYEQYF	TGTGCCAGCAGCCCTGCGTCCTCCTACGAGCAGTACTTC